The sequence of this TCR beta chain was determined in a study of blood T cells in healthy people across ages. Every sample gave at least 5 micrograms of total RNA when it was extracted. Using a J-beta primer mix together with a sample-barcoded 5' primer, a second PCR was run for about 6 to 11 cycles. With 12 random nucleotides, a template-switch adaptor tagged each individual cDNA molecule. TCRdb reprocessed the 5' RACE reads via MiXCR and lists one record per CDR3 protein. Among some 1.5 million distinct CDR3 sequences, roughly 27% were seen once, and the ten largest hold around 7.7%. The CDR3 covers 17 residues. Germline-derived CDR1 and CDR2 are MDHEN and SYDVKM. V was clipped by 5 bases and J by 1 base; unmatched bases: 11.

This receptor was obtained from a woman between 25 and 40 years old in good health. V gene TRBV28 combines with J gene TRBJ2-3; TRBD2 agrees at 8 bases. Sequenced: blood. CDR3 sequence: CASSLPPYGGGTDTQYF. CDR3 DNA sequence: TGTGCCAGCAGTCTACCTCCCTACGGGGGGGGCACAGATACGCAGTATTTT. The variable domain in full, completed from reference TRBV28 and TRBJ2-3, reads DVKVTQSSRYLVKRTGEKVFLECVQDMDHENMFWYRQDPGLGLRLIYFSYDVKMKEKGDIPEGYSVSREKKERFSLILESASTNQTSMYLCASSLPPYGGGTDTQYFGPGTRLTVL.